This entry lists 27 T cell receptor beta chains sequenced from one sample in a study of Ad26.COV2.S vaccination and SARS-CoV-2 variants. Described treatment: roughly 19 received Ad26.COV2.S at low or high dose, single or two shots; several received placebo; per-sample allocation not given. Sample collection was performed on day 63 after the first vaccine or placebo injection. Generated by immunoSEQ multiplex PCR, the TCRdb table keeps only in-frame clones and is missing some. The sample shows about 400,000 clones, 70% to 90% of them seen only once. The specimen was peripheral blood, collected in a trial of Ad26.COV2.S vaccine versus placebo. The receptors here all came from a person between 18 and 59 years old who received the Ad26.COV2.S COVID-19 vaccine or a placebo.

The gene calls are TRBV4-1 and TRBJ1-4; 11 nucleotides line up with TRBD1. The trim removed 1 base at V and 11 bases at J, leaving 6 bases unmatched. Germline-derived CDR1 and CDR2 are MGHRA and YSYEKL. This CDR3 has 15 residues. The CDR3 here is CASSQALGQGGKLFF. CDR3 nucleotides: TGCGCCAGCAGCCAAGCCTTGGGACAGGGGGGGAAACTGTTTTTT.

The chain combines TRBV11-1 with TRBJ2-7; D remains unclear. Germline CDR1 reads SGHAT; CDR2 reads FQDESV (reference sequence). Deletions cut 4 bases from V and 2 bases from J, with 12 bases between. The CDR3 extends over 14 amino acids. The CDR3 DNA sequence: TGTGCCAGCAGCTCTAGAGGACGACCCTACGAGCAGTACTTC. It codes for CASSSRGRPYEQYF.

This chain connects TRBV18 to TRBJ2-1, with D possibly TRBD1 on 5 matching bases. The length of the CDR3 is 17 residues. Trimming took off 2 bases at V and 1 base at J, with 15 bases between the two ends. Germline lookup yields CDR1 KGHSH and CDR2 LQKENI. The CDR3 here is CASSPGSRERSYNEQFF. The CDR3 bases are TGTGCCAGCTCACCAGGTAGCAGGGAACGGTCCTACAATGAGCAGTTCTTC.

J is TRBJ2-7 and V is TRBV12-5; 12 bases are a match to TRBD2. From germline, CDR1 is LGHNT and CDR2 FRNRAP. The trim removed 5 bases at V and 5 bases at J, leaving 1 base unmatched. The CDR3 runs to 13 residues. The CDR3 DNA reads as TGTGCTAGTGGTAGACTAGCGGGAGACGAGCAGTACTTC. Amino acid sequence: CASGRLAGDEQYF.

The DNA of the CDR3 is TGTGCCAGCAGTTCGACTAGCGGGAGTTACGAGCAGTACTTC. Protein: CASSSTSGSYEQYF. The gene calls are TRBV7-3 and TRBJ2-7; 12 bases map to TRBD2. Germline V gene lookup returns CDR1 SGHTA and CDR2 FQGTGA. V trimming: 6 bases; J trimming: 4 bases; junction bases outside the gene matches: 4. The CDR3 runs 14 residues.

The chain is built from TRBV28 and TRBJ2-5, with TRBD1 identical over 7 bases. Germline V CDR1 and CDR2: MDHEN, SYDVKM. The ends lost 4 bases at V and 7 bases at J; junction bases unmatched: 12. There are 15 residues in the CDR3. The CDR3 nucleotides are TGTGCCAGCAGTTCCCCTCACAAACAGGGGACGACCCAGTACTTC. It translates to CASSSPHKQGTTQYF.

The CDR3 region is CASSLVGCRGHGNQPQHF. The CDR3 DNA sequence: TGTGCCAGCAGCTTAGTTGGCTGTCGGGGGCATGGCAATCAGCCCCAGCATTTT. The V and J genes are TRBV7-4 and TRBJ1-5; possible D gene TRBD1, 6 bases. Trimming pared 1 base from V and 2 bases from J, leaving 18 bases between. The CDR3 totals 18 residues. Germline CDR1 reads SGHVT; CDR2 reads SQSDAQ.

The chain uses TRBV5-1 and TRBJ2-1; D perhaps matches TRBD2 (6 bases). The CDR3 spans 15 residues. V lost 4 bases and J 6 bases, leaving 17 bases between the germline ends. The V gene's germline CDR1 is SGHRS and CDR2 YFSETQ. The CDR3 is CASSPGGIQVNEQFF. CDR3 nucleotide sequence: TGCGCCAGCAGCCCTGGCGGGATACAGGTCAATGAGCAGTTCTTC.

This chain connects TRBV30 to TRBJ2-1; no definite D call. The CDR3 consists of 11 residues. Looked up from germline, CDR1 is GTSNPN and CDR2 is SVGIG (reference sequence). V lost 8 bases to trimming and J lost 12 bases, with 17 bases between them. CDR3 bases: TGTGCCGGGGAAGGGCTCTTGGGGCAGTTCTTC. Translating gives CAGEGLLGQFF.

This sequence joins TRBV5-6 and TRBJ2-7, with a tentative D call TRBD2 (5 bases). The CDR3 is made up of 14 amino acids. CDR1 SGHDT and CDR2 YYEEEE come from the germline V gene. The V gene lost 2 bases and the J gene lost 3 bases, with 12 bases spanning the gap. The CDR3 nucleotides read TGTGCCAGCAGCTTATACGGACTCGACTACGAGCAGTACTTC. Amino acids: CASSLYGLDYEQYF.

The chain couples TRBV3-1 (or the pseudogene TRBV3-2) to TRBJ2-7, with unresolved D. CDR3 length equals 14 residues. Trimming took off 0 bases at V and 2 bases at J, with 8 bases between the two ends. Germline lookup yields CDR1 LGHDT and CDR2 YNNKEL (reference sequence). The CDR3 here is CASSQDTRPYEQYF. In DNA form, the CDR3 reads TGTGCCAGCAGCCAAGATACACGGCCCTACGAGCAGTACTTC.

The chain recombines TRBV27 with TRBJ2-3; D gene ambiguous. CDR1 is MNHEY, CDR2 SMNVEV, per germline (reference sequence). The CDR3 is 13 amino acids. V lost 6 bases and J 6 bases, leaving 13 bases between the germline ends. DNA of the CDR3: TGTGCCAGCAGAGCCAGTGGATCGGATACGCAGTATTTT. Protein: CASRASGSDTQYF.

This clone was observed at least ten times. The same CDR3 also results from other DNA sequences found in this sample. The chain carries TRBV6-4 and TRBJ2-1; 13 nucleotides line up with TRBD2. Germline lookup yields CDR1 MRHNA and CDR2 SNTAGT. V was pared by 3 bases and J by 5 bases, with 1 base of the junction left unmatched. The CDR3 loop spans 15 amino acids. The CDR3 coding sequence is TGTGCCAGCAGTGAAGGGACTAGCGGGGACAATGAGCAGTTCTTC. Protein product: CASSEGTSGDNEQFF.

The CDR3 sequence is CASHGPGSGELFF. In DNA, the CDR3 is TGTGCCAGCCACGGACCGGGGTCCGGGGAGCTGTTTTTT. This sequence joins TRBV2 and TRBJ2-2; weak D call: TRBD2 (5 bases). Germline assignment: CDR1 SNHLY and CDR2 FYNNEI. The V and J ends lost 8 bases and 6 bases respectively, with 13 bases between them. The CDR3 has 13 residues.

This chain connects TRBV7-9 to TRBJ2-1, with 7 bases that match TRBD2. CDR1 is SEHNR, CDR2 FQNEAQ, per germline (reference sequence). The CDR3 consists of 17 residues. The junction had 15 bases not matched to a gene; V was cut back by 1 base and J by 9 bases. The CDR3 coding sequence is TGTGCCAGCAGCTTAGGTTGGGGTAGCGGGTTCGGCACTGAGCAGTTCTTC. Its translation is CASSLGWGSGFGTEQFF.

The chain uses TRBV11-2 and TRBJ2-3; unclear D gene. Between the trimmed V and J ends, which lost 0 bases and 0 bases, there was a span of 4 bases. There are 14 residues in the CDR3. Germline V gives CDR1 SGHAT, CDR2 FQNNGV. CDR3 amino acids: CASSLDRSTDTQYF. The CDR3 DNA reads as TGTGCCAGCAGCTTAGACAGAAGCACAGATACGCAGTATTTT.

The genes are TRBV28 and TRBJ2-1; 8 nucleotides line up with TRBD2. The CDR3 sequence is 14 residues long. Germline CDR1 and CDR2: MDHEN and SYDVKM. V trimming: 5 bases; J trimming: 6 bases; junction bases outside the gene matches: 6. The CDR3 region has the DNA TGTGCCAGCAGTCCAGCGGGAGTGCTCAATGAGCAGTTCTTC. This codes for CASSPAGVLNEQFF.

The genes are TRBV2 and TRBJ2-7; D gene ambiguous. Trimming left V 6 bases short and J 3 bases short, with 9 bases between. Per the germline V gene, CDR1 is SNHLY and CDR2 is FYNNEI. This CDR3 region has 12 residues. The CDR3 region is CASSDTYYEQYF. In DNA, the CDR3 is TGTGCCAGCAGCGATACCTACTACGAGCAGTACTTC.

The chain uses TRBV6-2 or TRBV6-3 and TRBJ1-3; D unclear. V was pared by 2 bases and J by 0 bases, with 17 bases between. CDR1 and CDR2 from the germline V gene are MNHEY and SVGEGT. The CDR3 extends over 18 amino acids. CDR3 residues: CASSYDANKPGSGNTIYF. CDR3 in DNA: TGTGCCAGCAGTTACGACGCGAACAAGCCGGGCTCTGGAAACACCATATATTTT.

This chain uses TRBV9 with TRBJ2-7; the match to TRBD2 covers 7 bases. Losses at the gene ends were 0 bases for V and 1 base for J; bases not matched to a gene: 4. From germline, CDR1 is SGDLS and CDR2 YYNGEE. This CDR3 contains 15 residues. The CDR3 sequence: CASSVGGRGSYEQYF. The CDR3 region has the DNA TGTGCCAGCAGCGTAGGCGGGAGAGGGTCCTACGAGCAGTACTTC.

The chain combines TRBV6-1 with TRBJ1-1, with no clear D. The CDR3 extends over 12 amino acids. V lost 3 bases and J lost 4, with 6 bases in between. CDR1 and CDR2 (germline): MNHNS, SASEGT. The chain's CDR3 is CASSDRLTEAFF. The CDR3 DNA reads TGTGCCAGCAGTGACCGGCTCACTGAAGCTTTCTTT.

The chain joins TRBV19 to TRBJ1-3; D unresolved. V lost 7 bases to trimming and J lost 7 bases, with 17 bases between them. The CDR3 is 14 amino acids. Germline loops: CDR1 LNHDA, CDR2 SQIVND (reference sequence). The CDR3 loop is CASTDPWAHNTIYF. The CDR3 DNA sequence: TGTGCCAGTACCGACCCCTGGGCGCACAACACCATATATTTT.

The CDR3 DNA reads TGCGCCAGCAGCCAAGCCGCCAGCGGGAGCTCCTACAATGAGCAGTTCTTC. Translated, it gives CASSQAASGSSYNEQFF. V and J are TRBV4-3 and TRBJ2-1; 8 bases agree with TRBD2. Germline assignment: CDR1 LGHNA and CDR2 YSLEER. The CDR3 has 17 amino acids. V lost 1 base, J lost 0 bases, and 5 bases stayed unmatched.

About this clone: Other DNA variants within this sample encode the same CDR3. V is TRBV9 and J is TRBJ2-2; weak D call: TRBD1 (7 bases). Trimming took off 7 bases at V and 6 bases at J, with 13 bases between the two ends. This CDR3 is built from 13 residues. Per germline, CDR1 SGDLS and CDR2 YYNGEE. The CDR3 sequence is CASGQGGPGELFF. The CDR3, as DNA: TGTGCCAGCGGCCAGGGGGGTCCCGGGGAGCTGTTTTTT.

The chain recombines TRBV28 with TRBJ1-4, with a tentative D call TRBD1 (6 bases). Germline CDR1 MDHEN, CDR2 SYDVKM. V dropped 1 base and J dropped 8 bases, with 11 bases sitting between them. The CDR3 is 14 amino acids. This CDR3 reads CASSLSGEGEKLFF. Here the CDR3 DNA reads TGTGCCAGCAGTTTATCAGGGGAGGGCGAAAAACTGTTTTTT.

CDR3 in DNA: TGTGCGACCGGGACAGCCTCCTACGAGCAGTACTTC. This encodes CATGTASYEQYF. The J gene is TRBJ2-7, the V gene TRBV30; 7 bases map to TRBD1. The CDR3 sequence is 12 residues long. The germline gives CDR1 GTSNPN, CDR2 SVGIG (reference sequence).

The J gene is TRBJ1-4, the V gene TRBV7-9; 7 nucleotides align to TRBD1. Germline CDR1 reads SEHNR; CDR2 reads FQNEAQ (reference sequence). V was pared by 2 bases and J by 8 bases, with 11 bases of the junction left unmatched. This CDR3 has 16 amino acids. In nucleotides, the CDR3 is TGTGCCAGCAGCTTAAGCTCCGGGCAGGGGGGCGAAAAACTGTTTTTT. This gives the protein CASSLSSGQGGEKLFF.